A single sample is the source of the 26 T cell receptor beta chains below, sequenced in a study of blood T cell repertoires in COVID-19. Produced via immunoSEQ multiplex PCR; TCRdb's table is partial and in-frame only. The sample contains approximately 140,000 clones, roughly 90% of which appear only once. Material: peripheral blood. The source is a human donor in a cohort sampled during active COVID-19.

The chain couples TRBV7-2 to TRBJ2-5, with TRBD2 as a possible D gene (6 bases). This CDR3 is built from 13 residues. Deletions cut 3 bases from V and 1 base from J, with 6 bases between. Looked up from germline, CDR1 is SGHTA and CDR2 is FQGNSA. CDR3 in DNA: TGTGCCAGCAGCTTCGGGGGCCAAGAGACCCAGTACTTC. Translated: CASSFGGQETQYF.

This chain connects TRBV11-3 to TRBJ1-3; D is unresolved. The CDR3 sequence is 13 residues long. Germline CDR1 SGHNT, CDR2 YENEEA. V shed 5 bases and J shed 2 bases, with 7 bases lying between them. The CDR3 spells CASSRGTGNTIYF. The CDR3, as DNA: TGTGCCAGCAGCCGGGGAACTGGAAACACCATATATTTT.

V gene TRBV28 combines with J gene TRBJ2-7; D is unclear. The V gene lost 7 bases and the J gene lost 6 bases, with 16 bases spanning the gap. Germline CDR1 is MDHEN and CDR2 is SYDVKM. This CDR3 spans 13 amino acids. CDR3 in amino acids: CASTASPPIEQYF. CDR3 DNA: TGTGCCAGCACTGCTAGTCCTCCAATCGAGCAGTACTTC.

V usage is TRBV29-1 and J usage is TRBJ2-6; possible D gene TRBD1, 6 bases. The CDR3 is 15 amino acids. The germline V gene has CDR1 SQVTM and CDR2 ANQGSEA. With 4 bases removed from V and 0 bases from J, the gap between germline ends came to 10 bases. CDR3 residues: CSVGQANSGANVLTF. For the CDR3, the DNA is TGCAGCGTTGGACAGGCGAACTCTGGGGCCAACGTCCTGACTTTC. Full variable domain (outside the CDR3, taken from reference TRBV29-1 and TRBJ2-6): SAVISQKPSRDICQRGTSLTIQCQVDSQVTMMFWYRQQPGQSLTLIATANQGSEATYESGFVIDKFPISRPNLTFSTLTVSNMSPEDSSIYLCSVGQANSGANVLTFGAGSRLTVL.

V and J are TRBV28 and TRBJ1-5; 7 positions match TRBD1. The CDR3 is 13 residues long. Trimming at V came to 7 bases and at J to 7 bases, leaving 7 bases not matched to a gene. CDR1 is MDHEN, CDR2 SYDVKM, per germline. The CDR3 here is CASTWDSGQPQHF. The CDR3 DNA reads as TGTGCCAGCACCTGGGACAGTGGGCAGCCCCAGCATTTT.

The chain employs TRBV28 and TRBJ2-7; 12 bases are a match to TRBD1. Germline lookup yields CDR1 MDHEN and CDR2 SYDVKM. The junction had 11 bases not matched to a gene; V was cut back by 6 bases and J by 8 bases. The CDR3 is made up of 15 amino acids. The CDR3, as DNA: TGTGCCAGCAGAAGTCCCGGGACAGGGGGCGGTAAGCAGTACTTC. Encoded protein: CASRSPGTGGGKQYF.

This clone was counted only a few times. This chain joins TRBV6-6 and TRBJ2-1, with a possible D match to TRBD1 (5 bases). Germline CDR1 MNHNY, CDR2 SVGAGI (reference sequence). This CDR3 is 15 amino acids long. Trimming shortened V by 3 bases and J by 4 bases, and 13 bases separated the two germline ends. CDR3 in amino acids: CASSYGAEEYNEQFF. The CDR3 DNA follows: TGTGCCAGCAGTTATGGGGCGGAAGAATACAATGAGCAGTTCTTC.

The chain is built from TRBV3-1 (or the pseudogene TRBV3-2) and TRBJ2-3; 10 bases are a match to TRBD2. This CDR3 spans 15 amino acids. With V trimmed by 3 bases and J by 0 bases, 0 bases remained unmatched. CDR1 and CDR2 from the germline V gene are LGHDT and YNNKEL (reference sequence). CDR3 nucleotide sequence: TGTGCCAGCAGCCAGACTAGCGGGAGCACAGATACGCAGTATTTT. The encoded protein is CASSQTSGSTDTQYF.

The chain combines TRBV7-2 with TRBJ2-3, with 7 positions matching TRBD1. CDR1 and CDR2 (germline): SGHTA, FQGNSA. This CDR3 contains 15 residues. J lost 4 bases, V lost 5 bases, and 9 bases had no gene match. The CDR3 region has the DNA TGTGCCAGCAGCCAGAGGACAGGACGCTCAGATACGCAGTATTTT. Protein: CASSQRTGRSDTQYF.

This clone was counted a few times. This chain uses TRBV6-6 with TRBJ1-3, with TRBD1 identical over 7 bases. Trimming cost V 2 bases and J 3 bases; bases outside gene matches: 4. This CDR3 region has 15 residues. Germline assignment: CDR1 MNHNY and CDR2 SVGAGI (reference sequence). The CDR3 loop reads CASSYRTGSGNTIYF. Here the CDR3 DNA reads TGTGCCAGCAGTTACAGGACAGGCAGTGGAAACACCATATATTTT.

The CDR3 nucleotides are TGTGCCAGCAGCCAAGAGCGGATTCAAGAGACCCAGTACTTC. This sequence encodes CASSQERIQETQYF. The V call is TRBV4-2, the J call TRBJ2-5; D remains ambiguous. The germline CDR1 and CDR2 sequences are LGHNA and YNFKEQ. The CDR3 is 14 residues long. Trimming shortened V by 0 bases and J by 2 bases, and 7 bases separated the two germline ends.

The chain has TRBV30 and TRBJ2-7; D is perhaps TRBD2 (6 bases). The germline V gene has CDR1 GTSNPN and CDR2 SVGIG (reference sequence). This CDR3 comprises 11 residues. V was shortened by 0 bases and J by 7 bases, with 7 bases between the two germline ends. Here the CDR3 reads CAWSVGGEQYF. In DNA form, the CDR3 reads TGTGCCTGGAGTGTAGGAGGGGAGCAGTACTTC. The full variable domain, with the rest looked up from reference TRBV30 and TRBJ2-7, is SQTIHQWPATLVQPVGSPLSLECTVEGTSNPNLYWYRQAAGRGLQLLFYSVGIGQISSEVPQNLSASRPQDRQFILSSKKLLLSDSGFYLCAWSVGGEQYFGPGTRLTVT.

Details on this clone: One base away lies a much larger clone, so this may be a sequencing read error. The CDR3 nucleotides read TGTGCCAGCAGGACAGGCGGCTATGGCTACACCTTC. Its translation is CASRTGGYGYTF. The chain has TRBV6-5 and TRBJ1-2, with D possibly TRBD1 on 6 matching bases. Germline V lookup: CDR1 MNHEY, CDR2 SVGAGI. This CDR3 spans 12 amino acids. V gave up 6 bases and J gave up 4 bases, with 9 bases separating them.

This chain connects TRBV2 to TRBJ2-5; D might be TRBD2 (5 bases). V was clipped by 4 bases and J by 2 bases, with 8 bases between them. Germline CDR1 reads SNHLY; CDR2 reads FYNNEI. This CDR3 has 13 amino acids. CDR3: CASSALAQETQYF. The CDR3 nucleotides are TGTGCCAGCAGTGCCCTAGCACAAGAGACCCAGTACTTC. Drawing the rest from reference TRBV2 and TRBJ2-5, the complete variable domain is EPEVTQTPSHQVTQMGQEVILRCVPISNHLYFYWYRQILGQKVEFLVSFYNNEISEKSEIFDDQFSVERPDGSNFTLKIRSTKLEDSAMYFCASSALAQETQYFGPGTRLLVL.

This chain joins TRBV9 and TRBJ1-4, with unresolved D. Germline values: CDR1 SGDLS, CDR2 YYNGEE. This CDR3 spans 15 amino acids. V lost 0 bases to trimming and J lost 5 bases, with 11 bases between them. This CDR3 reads CASSVGVTLNEKLFF. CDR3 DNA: TGTGCCAGCAGCGTAGGAGTGACTTTGAATGAAAAACTGTTTTTT.

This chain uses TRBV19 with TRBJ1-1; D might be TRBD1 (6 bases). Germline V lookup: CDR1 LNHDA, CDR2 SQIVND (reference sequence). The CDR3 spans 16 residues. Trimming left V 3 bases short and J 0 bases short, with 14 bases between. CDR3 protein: CASSIRTATLNTEAFF. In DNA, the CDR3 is TGTGCCAGTAGTATTCGGACAGCGACATTGAACACTGAAGCTTTCTTT. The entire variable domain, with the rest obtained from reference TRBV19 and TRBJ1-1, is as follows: DGGITQSPKYLFRKEGQNVTLSCEQNLNHDAMYWYRQDPGQGLRLIYYSQIVNDFQKGDIAEGYSVSREKKESFPLTVTSAQKNPTAFYLCASSIRTATLNTEAFFGQGTRLTVV.

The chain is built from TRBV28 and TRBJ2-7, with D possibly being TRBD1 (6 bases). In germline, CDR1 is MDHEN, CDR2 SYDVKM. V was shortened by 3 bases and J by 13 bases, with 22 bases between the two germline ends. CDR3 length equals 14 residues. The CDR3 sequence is CASSLSGTGTRLYF. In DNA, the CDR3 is TGTGCCAGCAGTTTGTCAGGGACCGGGACACGGCTTTACTTC.

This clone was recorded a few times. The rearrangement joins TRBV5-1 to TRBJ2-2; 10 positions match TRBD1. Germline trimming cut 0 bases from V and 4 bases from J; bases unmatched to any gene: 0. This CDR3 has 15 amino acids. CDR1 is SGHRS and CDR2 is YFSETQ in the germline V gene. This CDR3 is CASSLGTGGTGELFF. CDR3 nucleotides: TGCGCCAGCAGCTTGGGGACAGGGGGCACCGGGGAGCTGTTTTTT.

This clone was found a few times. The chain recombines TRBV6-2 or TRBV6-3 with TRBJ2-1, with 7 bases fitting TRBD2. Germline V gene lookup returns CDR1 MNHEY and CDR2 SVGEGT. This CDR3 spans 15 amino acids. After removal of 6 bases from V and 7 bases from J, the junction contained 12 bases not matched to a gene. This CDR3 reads CASSHTPRLANEQFF. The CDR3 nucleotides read TGTGCCAGCAGCCACACCCCAAGACTAGCAAATGAGCAGTTCTTC.

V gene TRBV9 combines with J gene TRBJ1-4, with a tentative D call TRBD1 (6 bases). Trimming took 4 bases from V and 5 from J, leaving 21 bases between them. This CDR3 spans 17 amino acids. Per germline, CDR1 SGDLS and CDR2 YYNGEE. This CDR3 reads CASSSRRPGAGNEKLFF. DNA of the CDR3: TGTGCCAGCAGCTCTCGCCGTCCAGGGGCAGGAAATGAAAAACTGTTTTTT.

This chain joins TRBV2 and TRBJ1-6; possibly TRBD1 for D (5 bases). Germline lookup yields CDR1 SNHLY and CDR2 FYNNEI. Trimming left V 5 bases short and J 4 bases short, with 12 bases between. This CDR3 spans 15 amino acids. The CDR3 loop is CASSQRQTYNSPLHF. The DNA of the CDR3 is TGTGCCAGCAGTCAAAGACAGACTTATAATTCACCCCTCCACTTT.

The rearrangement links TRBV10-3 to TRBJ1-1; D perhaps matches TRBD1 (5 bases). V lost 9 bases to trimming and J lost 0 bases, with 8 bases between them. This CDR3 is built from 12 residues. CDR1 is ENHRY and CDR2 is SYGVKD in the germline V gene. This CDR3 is CAIQDMNTEAFF. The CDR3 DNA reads TGTGCCATACAGGATATGAACACTGAAGCTTTCTTT.

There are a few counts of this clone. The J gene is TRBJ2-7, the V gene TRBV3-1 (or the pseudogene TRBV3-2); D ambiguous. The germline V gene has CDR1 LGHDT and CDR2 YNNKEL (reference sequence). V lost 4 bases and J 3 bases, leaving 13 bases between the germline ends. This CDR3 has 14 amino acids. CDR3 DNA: TGTGCCAGCAGCCGTGAGGCCTTCAACTACGAGCAGTACTTC. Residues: CASSREAFNYEQYF.

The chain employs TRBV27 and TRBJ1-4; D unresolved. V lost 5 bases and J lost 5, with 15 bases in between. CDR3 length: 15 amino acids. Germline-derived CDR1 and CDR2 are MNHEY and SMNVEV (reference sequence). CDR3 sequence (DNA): TGTGCCAGCAGTGACCACAGAGACCAGAATGAAAAACTGTTTTTT. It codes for CASSDHRDQNEKLFF. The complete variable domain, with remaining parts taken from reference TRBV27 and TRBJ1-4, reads EAQVTQNPRYLITVTGKKLTVTCSQNMNHEYMSWYRQDPGLGLRQIYYSMNVEVTDKGDVPEGYKVSRKEKRNFPLILESPSPNQTSLYFCASSDHRDQNEKLFFGSGTQLSVL.

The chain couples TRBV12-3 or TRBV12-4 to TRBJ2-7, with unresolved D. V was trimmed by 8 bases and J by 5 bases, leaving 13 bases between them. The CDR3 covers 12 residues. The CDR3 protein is CASLGDFHEQYF. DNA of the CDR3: TGTGCCAGCTTAGGAGACTTCCACGAGCAGTACTTC.

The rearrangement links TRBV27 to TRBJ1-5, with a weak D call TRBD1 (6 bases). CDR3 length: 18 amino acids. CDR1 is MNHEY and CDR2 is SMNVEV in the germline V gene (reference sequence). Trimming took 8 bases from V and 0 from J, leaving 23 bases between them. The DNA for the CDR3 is TGTGCCAGCCTAGGCCCAGGACAGCAGACAAATAGCAATCAGCCCCAGCATTTT. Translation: CASLGPGQQTNSNQPQHF.